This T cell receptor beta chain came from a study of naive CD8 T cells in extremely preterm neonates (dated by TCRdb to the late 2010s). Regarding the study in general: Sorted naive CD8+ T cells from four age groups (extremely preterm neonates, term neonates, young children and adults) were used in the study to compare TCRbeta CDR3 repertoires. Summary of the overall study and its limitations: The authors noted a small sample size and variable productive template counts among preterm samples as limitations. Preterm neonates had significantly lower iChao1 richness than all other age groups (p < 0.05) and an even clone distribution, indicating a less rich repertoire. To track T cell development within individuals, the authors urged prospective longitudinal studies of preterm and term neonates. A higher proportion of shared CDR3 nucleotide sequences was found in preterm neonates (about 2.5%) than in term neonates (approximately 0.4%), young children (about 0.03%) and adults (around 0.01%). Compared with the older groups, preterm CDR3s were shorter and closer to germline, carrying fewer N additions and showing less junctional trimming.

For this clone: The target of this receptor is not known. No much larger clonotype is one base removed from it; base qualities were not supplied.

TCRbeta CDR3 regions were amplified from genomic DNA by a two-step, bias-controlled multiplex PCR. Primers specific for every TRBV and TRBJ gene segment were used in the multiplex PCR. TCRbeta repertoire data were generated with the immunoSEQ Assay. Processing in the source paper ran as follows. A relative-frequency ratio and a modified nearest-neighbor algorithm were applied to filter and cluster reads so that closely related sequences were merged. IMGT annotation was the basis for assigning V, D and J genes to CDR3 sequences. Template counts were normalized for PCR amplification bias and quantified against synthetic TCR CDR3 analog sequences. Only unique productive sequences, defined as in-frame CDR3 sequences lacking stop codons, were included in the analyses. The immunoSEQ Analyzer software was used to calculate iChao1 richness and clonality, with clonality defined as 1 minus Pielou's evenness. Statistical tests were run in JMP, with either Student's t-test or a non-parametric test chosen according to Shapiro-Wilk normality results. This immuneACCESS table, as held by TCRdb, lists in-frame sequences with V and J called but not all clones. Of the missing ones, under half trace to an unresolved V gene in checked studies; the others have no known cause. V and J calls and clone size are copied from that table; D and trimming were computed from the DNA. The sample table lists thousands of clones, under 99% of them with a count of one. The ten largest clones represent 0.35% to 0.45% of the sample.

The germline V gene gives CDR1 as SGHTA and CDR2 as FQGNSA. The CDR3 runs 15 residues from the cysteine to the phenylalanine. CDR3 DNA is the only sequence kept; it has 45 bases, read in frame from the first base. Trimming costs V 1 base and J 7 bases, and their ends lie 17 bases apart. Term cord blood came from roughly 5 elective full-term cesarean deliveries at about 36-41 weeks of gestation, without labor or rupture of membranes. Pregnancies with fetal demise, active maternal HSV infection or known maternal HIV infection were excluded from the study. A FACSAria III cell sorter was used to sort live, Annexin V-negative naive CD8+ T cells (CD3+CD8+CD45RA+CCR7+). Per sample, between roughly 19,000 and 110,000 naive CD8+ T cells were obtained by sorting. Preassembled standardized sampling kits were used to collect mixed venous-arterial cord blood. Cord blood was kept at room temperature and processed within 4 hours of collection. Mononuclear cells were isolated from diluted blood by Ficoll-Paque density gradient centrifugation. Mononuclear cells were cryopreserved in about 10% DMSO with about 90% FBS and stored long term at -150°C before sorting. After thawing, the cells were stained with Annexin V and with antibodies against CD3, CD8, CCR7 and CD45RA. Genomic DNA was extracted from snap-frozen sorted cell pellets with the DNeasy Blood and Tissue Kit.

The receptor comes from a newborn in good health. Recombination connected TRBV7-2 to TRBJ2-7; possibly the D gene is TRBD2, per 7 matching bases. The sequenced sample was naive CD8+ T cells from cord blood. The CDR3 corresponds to CASSLVGGALREQYF. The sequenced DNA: TGTGCCAGCAGCTTAGTTGGGGGGGCCTTGAGGGAGCAGTACTTC.